This T cell receptor beta chain was found in a study of blood T cell repertoires in COVID-19. Background on the study: Samples taken during acute and convalescent COVID-19 were collected in the United States, Italy and Spain. The cDNA or gDNA used as material had been derived from T cells, B-cell-depleted T cells, or PBMCs.

Germline V gene lookup returns CDR1 LNHDA and CDR2 SQIVND (reference sequence). Trimming cost V 7 bases and J 9 bases, with 19 bases left between them. The CDR3 spans 14 residues. Original data processing: Researchers report that nucleated cell counts were estimated from reference gene primer amplification. Method: immunoSEQ multiplex PCR; TCRdb's copy keeps in-frame clones and lacks some. V and J calls and clone size are those listed in that table; D and trimming were worked out from the DNA. The table lists roughly 70,000 clones, 90% of them singletons, with 0.4% to 0.55% in the top ten. Enrolled during active infection, Seattle patients were then followed longitudinally.

This clonotype was sampled from a man aged 45 to 65 with COVID-19, enrolled during active disease. The sequencing sample was made of peripheral blood. This rearrangement joins TRBV19 to TRBJ1-5, with a tentative D call TRBD1 (5 bases). The CDR3 DNA reads as TGTGCCAGTAACGCAGGGCCCTCGGGTGGGCCCCAGCATTTT. It specifies CASNAGPSGGPQHF.